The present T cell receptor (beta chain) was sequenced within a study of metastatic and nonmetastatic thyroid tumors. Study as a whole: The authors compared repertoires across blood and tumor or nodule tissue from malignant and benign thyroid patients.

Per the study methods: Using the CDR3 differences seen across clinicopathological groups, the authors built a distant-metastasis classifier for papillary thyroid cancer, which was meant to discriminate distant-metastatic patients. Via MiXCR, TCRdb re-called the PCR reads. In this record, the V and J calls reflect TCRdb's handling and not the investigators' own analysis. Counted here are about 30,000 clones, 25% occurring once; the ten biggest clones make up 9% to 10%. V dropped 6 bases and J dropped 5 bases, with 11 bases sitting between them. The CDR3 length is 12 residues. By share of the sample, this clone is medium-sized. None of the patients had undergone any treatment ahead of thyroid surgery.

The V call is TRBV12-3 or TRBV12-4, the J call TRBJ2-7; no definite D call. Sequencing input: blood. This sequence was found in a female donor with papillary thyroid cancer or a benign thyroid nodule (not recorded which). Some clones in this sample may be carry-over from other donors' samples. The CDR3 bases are TGTGCCAGCAGCCGAACCCTTGACGAGCAGTACTTC. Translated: CASSRTLDEQYF.